Included here is one T cell receptor (beta chain) sequence, with context. Its antigen is not identified. The data originate from a study of cytomegalovirus exposure and HLA in healthy donors. Whole-study findings and limits: For cytomegalovirus status, the classifier reportedly gave diagnoses with high specificity and sensitivity.

The study ran its PCR with 60 Vbeta and 13 Jbeta primers. Profiling relied on immunoSEQ multiplex PCR, and the TCRdb table lists in-frame clones only, not all of them. The sample carries over 200,000 clones, 60% to 80% recorded once. Germline CDR1 SGDLS, CDR2 YYNGEE. Trimming left V 0 bases short and J 1 base short, with 7 bases between. The CDR3 runs 15 residues. This chain uses TRBV9 with TRBJ2-2; a possible D gene is TRBD2 (6 bases). This TCR derives from a male donor in good health and CMV-seronegative. Sample: PBMCs. This chain's CDR3 is CASSVDGRNTGELFF. CDR3 in DNA: TGTGCCAGCAGCGTAGACGGGAGGAACACCGGGGAGCTGTTTTTT. The full variable domain, rest sourced from reference TRBV9 and TRBJ2-2, is DSGVTQTPKHLITATGQRVTLRCSPRSGDLSVYWYQQSLDQGLQFLIQYYNGEERAKGNILERFSAQQFPDLHSELNLSSLELGDSALYFCASSVDGRNTGELFFGEGSRLTVL.